A selection of T cell receptor beta chains follows, all from one sample in a study of blood T cell repertoires in COVID-19. Sequencing was performed with immunoSEQ multiplex PCR; in TCRdb, only in-frame clones are kept and a portion is missing. The data show about 50,000 clones, approximately 80% seen once. Sample: peripheral blood. The origin of the receptors is a man in his 70s with active or convalescent COVID-19. Each CDR3 is given with its conserved first and last residue. Fields, in order: V gene, clone size, D gene, CDR3 length, J gene, CDR3 protein, CDR3 DNA. The D gene is left open where the match is weak. Rows may omit the clone size; those that give it use once, few, many or a size class.

>TRBV4-1|-|-|15|TRBJ1-2
CASSQGGTANYGYTF
TGCGCCAGCAGCCAAGGCGGGACGGCAAACTATGGCTACACCTTC
>TRBV4-3|-|-|14|TRBJ2-2
CASRTTRNTGELFF
TGCGCCAGCCGGACAACTCGCAACACCGGGGAGCTGTTTTTT
>TRBV6-6|-|TRBD1|14|TRBJ1-1
CAGAGTGGSTEAFF
TGTGCCGGGGCAGGGACAGGGGGCTCCACTGAAGCTTTCTTT
>TRBV6-2/TRBV6-3|-|-|12|TRBJ2-3
CASSYLGGTQYF
TGTGCCAGCAGTTATCTAGGCGGTACGCAGTATTTT
>TRBV7-2|-|-|14|TRBJ1-4
CASRSGTGNEKLFF
TGTGCCAGCAGGAGCGGGACGGGGAATGAAAAACTGTTTTTT
>TRBV5-1|-|-|14|TRBJ1-4
CASSSGDNNEKLFF
TGCGCCAGCAGCTCGGGGGATAATAATGAAAAACTGTTTTTT
>TRBV5-1|-|-|13|TRBJ1-2
CASSFSGDYGYTF
TGCGCCAGCAGCTTTTCAGGGGACTATGGCTACACCTTC
>TRBV21-1|-|-|15|TRBJ2-7
CASSNWGDRGYEQYF
TGTGCCAGCAGCAACTGGGGGGACAGGGGTTACGAGCAGTACTTC
>TRBV4-3|many|-|15|TRBJ1-2
CASSQDMSFYGGYTF
TGCGCCAGCAGCCAAGATATGAGTTTTTACGGTGGCTACACCTTC
>TRBV10-2|few|-|13|TRBJ1-1
CASLRGEGTEAFF
TGCGCCAGTCTGAGGGGGGAGGGTACTGAAGCTTTCTTT
>TRBV18|once|TRBD1|18|TRBJ1-4
CASSPRGQATATNEKLFF
TGTGCCAGCTCACCAAGGGGACAGGCCACAGCAACTAATGAAAAACTGTTTTTT
>TRBV7-2|-|-|15|TRBJ1-4
CASSLGGGRREKLFF
TGTGCCAGCAGCTTAGGGGGAGGAAGGCGTGAAAAACTGTTTTTT
>TRBV21-1|few|-|18|TRBJ1-4
CASSKEGRGTATNEKLFF
TGTGCCAGCAGCAAAGAGGGCAGGGGCACGGCAACTAATGAAAAACTGTTTTTT
>TRBV30|once|-|14|TRBJ1-2
CAWSLEISNYGYTF
TGTGCCTGGAGTTTGGAGATCTCTAACTATGGCTACACCTTC
>TRBV2|once|-|15|TRBJ1-4
CASSELITTQEKLFF
TGTGCCAGCAGTGAATTAATCACTACTCAGGAAAAACTGTTTTTT
>TRBV28|-|-|15|TRBJ1-5
CASSSQGVSNQPQHF
TGTGCCAGCAGTTCGCAGGGCGTTAGCAATCAGCCCCAGCATTTT
>TRBV5-1|-|TRBD2|15|TRBJ2-3
CASSFAPGGADTQYF
TGCGCCAGCAGCTTCGCCCCGGGAGGGGCAGATACGCAGTATTTT
>TRBV3-1/TRBV3-2|-|-|14|TRBJ1-2
CASSQDYARGGYTF
TGTGCCAGCAGCCAAGACTATGCGAGAGGGGGCTACACCTTC
>TRBV28|-|TRBD1|13|TRBJ1-1
CASSLGQGTEAFF
TGTGCCAGCAGTTTGGGACAGGGTACTGAAGCTTTCTTT
>TRBV30|once|-|13|TRBJ2-7
CAWRWGNQYEQYF
TGTGCCTGGAGGTGGGGCAATCAATACGAGCAGTACTTC
>TRBV5-6|few|-|16|TRBJ1-1
CASSLSLGRANTEAFF
TGTGCCAGCAGCTTGAGTTTGGGCAGGGCGAACACTGAAGCTTTCTTT
>TRBV5-1|-|-|13|TRBJ1-1
CASSFAGIGEAFF
TGCGCCAGCAGCTTCGCCGGGATCGGAGAAGCTTTCTTT
>TRBV19|-|-|18|TRBJ1-1
CASRRASGLQNSPTEAFF
TGTGCCAGTAGACGTGCTTCGGGACTACAAAATTCACCCACTGAAGCTTTCTTT
>TRBV6-2/TRBV6-3|once|TRBD1|13|TRBJ1-6
CASSGTGLAPLHF
TGTGCCAGCAGTGGGACAGGACTCGCACCCCTCCACTTT
>TRBV28|-|-|16|TRBJ1-4
CASSGLQGTANEKLFF
TGTGCCAGCAGTGGATTACAGGGAACCGCTAATGAAAAACTGTTTTTT
>TRBV12-5|-|-|14|TRBJ2-1
CASGLYPQADEQFF
TGTGCTAGTGGTTTGTACCCCCAGGCCGATGAGCAGTTCTTC
>TRBV3-1/TRBV3-2|-|-|13|TRBJ2-7
CASSHRQAPRKYF
TGTGCCAGCAGTCATCGACAGGCCCCTAGAAAGTACTTC
>TRBV7-6|-|-|14|TRBJ1-2
CASSLGGQGGFYTF
TGTGCCAGCAGCTTAGGAGGGCAGGGAGGATTCTACACCTTC
>TRBV3-1/TRBV3-2|-|TRBD1|15|TRBJ1-2
CASSQRTGEGYGYTF
TGTGCCAGCAGCCAAAGGACAGGGGAGGGCTATGGCTACACCTTC
>TRBV28|-|TRBD1|15|TRBJ1-1
CASSTRQGRWTEAFF
TGTGCCAGCAGTACCAGACAGGGTAGGTGGACTGAAGCTTTCTTT
>TRBV9|-|-|13|TRBJ1-1
CASSVEMNTEAFF
TGTGCCAGCAGCGTCGAGATGAACACTGAAGCTTTCTTT
>TRBV13|-|-|16|TRBJ1-3
CASSLEPGLSGNTIYF
TGTGCCAGCAGCTTAGAACCCGGACTCTCTGGAAACACCATATATTTT
>TRBV10-3|once|TRBD2|18|TRBJ2-3
CAISESGQLAGGSDTQYF
TGTGCCATCAGTGAGTCCGGACAGCTAGCGGGGGGGTCAGATACGCAGTATTTT
>TRBV5-4|few|-|13|TRBJ2-7
CASSLDSVGEQYF
TGTGCCAGCAGCTTGGATAGCGTGGGGGAGCAGTACTTC
>TRBV19|-|-|15|TRBJ1-5
CASSVVEGVNQPQHF
TGTGCCAGTAGTGTTGTGGAAGGGGTCAATCAGCCCCAGCATTTT
>TRBV5-1|-|TRBD2|19|TRBJ2-1
CARSGAGTGGPTHYNEQFF
TGCGCCCGCAGCGGTGCGGGGACGGGGGGGCCTACTCACTACAATGAGCAGTTCTTC
>TRBV6-5|-|TRBD1|12|TRBJ2-7
CASSTDRGEQYF
TGTGCCAGCAGTACGGACAGGGGCGAGCAGTACTTC
>TRBV13|-|-|16|TRBJ2-3
CASSATGGGATDTQYF
TGTGCCAGCAGCGCAACCGGGGGAGGAGCAACAGATACGCAGTATTTT
>TRBV7-3|-|TRBD2|17|TRBJ2-3
CASSLTGTLAGGDTQYF
TGTGCCAGCAGCTTAACGGGGACCCTGGCGGGGGGAGATACGCAGTATTTT
>TRBV5-1|-|TRBD1|14|TRBJ1-2
CASSLNGQGRGYTF
TGCGCCAGCAGCTTGAATGGACAGGGGAGAGGCTACACCTTC
>TRBV30|-|-|13|TRBJ1-1
CAWIMRANTEAFF
TGTGCCTGGATTATGCGGGCTAACACTGAAGCTTTCTTT
>TRBV9|-|TRBD1|12|TRBJ1-1
CASSVDRGQAFF
TGTGCCAGCAGCGTAGACAGGGGGCAAGCTTTCTTT